Listed below are T cell receptor beta chains from one sample, sequenced in a study of siplizumab effects on memory and regulatory T cells. The method was immunoSEQ multiplex PCR; TCRdb's version includes in-frame clones alone and lacks a portion of them. Of 100,000 or so clones in the sample, about 94% were seen once. The sequencing input was non-Treg CD4+ T cells sorted from blood. The receptors here all came from a human donor in good health. CDR3s include the opening cysteine and the closing phenylalanine or tryptophan. The D gene is left open where the match is weak. Expanded clones get a size class; other rows say once, few or many, or leave the size out.

abundance: NA
j_gene: TRBJ2-5
v_gene: TRBV7-3
d_gene: NA
CDR3nt: TGTGCCAGCAGCTTAAGGTCAGCGGGTGGCGAAGAGACCCAGTACTTC
CDR3aa: CASSLRSAGGEETQYF

abundance: NA
j_gene: TRBJ2-1
v_gene: TRBV5-4
d_gene: TRBD2
CDR3nt: TGTGCCAGCAGCTTGGAGGCTAGCGGGATCTACAATGAGCAGTTCTTC
CDR3aa: CASSLEASGIYNEQFF

abundance: NA
j_gene: TRBJ2-3
v_gene: TRBV19
d_gene: NA
CDR3nt: TGTGCCAGTAGTATAGCCGTGGGCAGGGAGTTCACAGATACGCAGTATTTT
CDR3aa: CASSIAVGREFTDTQYF

abundance: NA
j_gene: TRBJ2-2
v_gene: TRBV2
d_gene: TRBD2
CDR3nt: TGTGCCAGTAAGCGGGAGAGGGACACCGGGGAGCTGTTTTTT
CDR3aa: CASKRERDTGELFF

abundance: NA
j_gene: TRBJ2-2
v_gene: TRBV7-9
d_gene: NA
CDR3nt: TGTGCCTCCGAGGTGGCCGGGGAGCTGTTTTTT
CDR3aa: CASEVAGELFF

abundance: NA
j_gene: TRBJ1-2
v_gene: TRBV5-7
d_gene: NA
CDR3nt: TGTGCCAGCAGCGGGGCCTACCCTAACTATGGCTACACCTTC
CDR3aa: CASSGAYPNYGYTF

abundance: NA
j_gene: TRBJ2-3
v_gene: TRBV5-1
d_gene: NA
CDR3nt: TGCGCCAGCAGCTTGCAGGGGCCCCCAGATACGCAGTATTTT
CDR3aa: CASSLQGPPDTQYF

abundance: NA
j_gene: TRBJ2-1
v_gene: TRBV6-6
d_gene: NA
CDR3nt: TGTGCCAGCAGTGACCGGGGGCAGCAGTTCTTC
CDR3aa: CASSDRGQQFF

abundance: NA
j_gene: TRBJ1-5
v_gene: TRBV19
d_gene: TRBD1
CDR3nt: TGTGCCAGTAGTATAGTTTTCGGGACAGGGGGCGCGAGACAGCCCCAGCATTTT
CDR3aa: CASSIVFGTGGARQPQHF

abundance: NA
j_gene: TRBJ1-5
v_gene: TRBV30
d_gene: NA
CDR3nt: TGTGCCTGGAGCTTGGGTGCCCTAAGCAATCAGCCCCAGCATTTT
CDR3aa: CAWSLGALSNQPQHF

abundance: once
j_gene: TRBJ2-2
v_gene: TRBV5-1
d_gene: NA
CDR3nt: TGCGCCAGCAGCTTACTAACGAACACCGGGGAGCTGTTTTTT
CDR3aa: CASSLLTNTGELFF

abundance: NA
j_gene: TRBJ1-2
v_gene: TRBV28
d_gene: NA
CDR3nt: TGTGCCAGCAGTTTAAACCATAACTATGGCTACACCTTC
CDR3aa: CASSLNHNYGYTF

abundance: NA
j_gene: TRBJ2-1
v_gene: TRBV19
d_gene: NA
CDR3nt: TGTGCCAGTAGTATAAAAAAGAGTAGTACCCCACTACACAATGAGCAGTTCTTC
CDR3aa: CASSIKKSSTPLHNEQFF

abundance: few
j_gene: TRBJ2-7
v_gene: TRBV30
d_gene: NA
CDR3nt: TGTGCCTGGAGTTCCGGGAGTAACGAGCAGTACTTC
CDR3aa: CAWSSGSNEQYF

abundance: NA
j_gene: TRBJ2-6
v_gene: TRBV2
d_gene: NA
CDR3nt: TGTGCCAGCAGTGAGGAAAGGGGTCCTGGGGCCAACGTCCTGACTTTC
CDR3aa: CASSEERGPGANVLTF

abundance: NA
j_gene: TRBJ1-4
v_gene: TRBV30
d_gene: NA
CDR3nt: TGTGCCTGGAGGTTGGCAGGGGCGCGTGAAAAACTGTTTTTT
CDR3aa: CAWRLAGAREKLFF

abundance: NA
j_gene: TRBJ1-4
v_gene: TRBV5-1
d_gene: NA
CDR3nt: TGCGCCAGCAGCTTGGGACGGGACGTGGGAAAACTGTTTTTT
CDR3aa: CASSLGRDVGKLFF

abundance: NA
j_gene: TRBJ1-1
v_gene: TRBV28
d_gene: NA
CDR3nt: TGTGCCAGCAGGGGGATCAGAGTCATGAACACTGAAGCTTTCTTT
CDR3aa: CASRGIRVMNTEAFF

abundance: NA
j_gene: TRBJ1-1
v_gene: TRBV19
d_gene: NA
CDR3nt: TGTGCCAGTAGTATCCTAGCGTACACTGAAGCTTTCTTT
CDR3aa: CASSILAYTEAFF

abundance: NA
j_gene: TRBJ1-2
v_gene: TRBV5-4
d_gene: NA
CDR3nt: TGTGCCAGCAGCTTGCCAAACTATGGCTACACCTTC
CDR3aa: CASSLPNYGYTF

abundance: NA
j_gene: TRBJ1-2
v_gene: TRBV28
d_gene: NA
CDR3nt: TGTGCCAGCACCCCCGGGTTTACCAGGGTTGACTATGGCTACACCTTC
CDR3aa: CASTPGFTRVDYGYTF

abundance: once
j_gene: TRBJ2-1
v_gene: TRBV7-9
d_gene: NA
CDR3nt: TGTGCCAGCAGCGGAAGTTTTGTTTACAATGAGCAGTTCTTC
CDR3aa: CASSGSFVYNEQFF

abundance: NA
j_gene: TRBJ1-2
v_gene: TRBV6-1
d_gene: TRBD1
CDR3nt: TGTGCCAGCAGTGAAGCTTGGACAGGGTCTGGCTACACCTTC
CDR3aa: CASSEAWTGSGYTF

abundance: once
j_gene: TRBJ2-7
v_gene: TRBV19
d_gene: NA
CDR3nt: TGTGCCAGTAGTATAGTTTCGGGGTCCTACGAGCAGTACTTC
CDR3aa: CASSIVSGSYEQYF

abundance: NA
j_gene: TRBJ1-3
v_gene: TRBV5-1
d_gene: NA
CDR3nt: TGCGCCAGCAGTGGGGGCGCGGGTGGAAACACCATATATTTT
CDR3aa: CASSGGAGGNTIYF

abundance: NA
j_gene: TRBJ2-1
v_gene: TRBV29-1
d_gene: TRBD1
CDR3nt: TGCAGCGTAGTCTTCAGGGGGTATGGGGACAATGAGCAGTTCTTC
CDR3aa: CSVVFRGYGDNEQFF

abundance: NA
j_gene: TRBJ2-1
v_gene: TRBV19
d_gene: NA
CDR3nt: TGTGCCAGTTCCCAGCGGTACCCCTACAATGAGCAGTTCTTC
CDR3aa: CASSQRYPYNEQFF

abundance: NA
j_gene: TRBJ1-3
v_gene: TRBV9
d_gene: NA
CDR3nt: TGTGCCAGCAGCGTCCAGGGAGGGGACAACACCATATATTTT
CDR3aa: CASSVQGGDNTIYF

abundance: NA
j_gene: TRBJ2-1
v_gene: TRBV5-4
d_gene: TRBD2
CDR3nt: TGTGCCAGCAGGATAGCGGGGCGCGGTTTAGAGGAGCAGTTCTTC
CDR3aa: CASRIAGRGLEEQFF

abundance: NA
j_gene: TRBJ2-2
v_gene: TRBV4-2
d_gene: TRBD1
CDR3nt: TGTGCCAGCAGCCAAGATCTAAACAGGGGAAACACCGGGGAGCTGTTTTTT
CDR3aa: CASSQDLNRGNTGELFF

abundance: once
j_gene: TRBJ1-2
v_gene: TRBV30
d_gene: TRBD1
CDR3nt: TGTGCCTGGAGTGTAGGGACAGCCTATGGCTACACCTTC
CDR3aa: CAWSVGTAYGYTF

abundance: NA
j_gene: TRBJ2-7
v_gene: TRBV7-9
d_gene: TRBD1
CDR3nt: TGTGCCAGCAGCTCCCGGGACAGGGTGGGTTACGAGCAGTACTTC
CDR3aa: CASSSRDRVGYEQYF

abundance: NA
j_gene: TRBJ2-2
v_gene: TRBV29-1
d_gene: NA
CDR3nt: TGCAGCGGGGGCACCGGGGAGCTGTTTTTT
CDR3aa: CSGGTGELFF

abundance: NA
j_gene: TRBJ2-5
v_gene: TRBV21-1
d_gene: NA
CDR3nt: TGTGCCAGCCAAGGGGTGGGGGAGACCCAGTACTTC
CDR3aa: CASQGVGETQYF

abundance: NA
j_gene: TRBJ1-5
v_gene: TRBV6-6
d_gene: NA
CDR3nt: TGTGCCAGCAGCTTTAGGGGGGGCGATCAGCCCCAGCATTTT
CDR3aa: CASSFRGGDQPQHF

abundance: NA
j_gene: TRBJ1-2
v_gene: TRBV30
d_gene: NA
CDR3nt: TGTGCCTGGAGTGGCCACAGAAACTATGGCTACACCTTC
CDR3aa: CAWSGHRNYGYTF